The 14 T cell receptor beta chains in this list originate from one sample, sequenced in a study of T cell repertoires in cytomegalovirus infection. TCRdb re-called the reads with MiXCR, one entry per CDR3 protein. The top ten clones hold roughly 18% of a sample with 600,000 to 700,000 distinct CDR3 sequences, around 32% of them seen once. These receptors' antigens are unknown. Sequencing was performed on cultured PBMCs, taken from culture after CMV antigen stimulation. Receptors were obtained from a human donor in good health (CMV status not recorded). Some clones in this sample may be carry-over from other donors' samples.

CDR3 nucleotide sequence: TGTGCCAGCAGTGAAAGGGGCAGACATAATTCACCCCTCCACTTT. Encoded protein: CASSERGRHNSPLHF. The chain combines TRBV2 with TRBJ1-6, with D perhaps TRBD1 (5 bases). Germline assignment: CDR1 SNHLY and CDR2 FYNNEI. CDR3 length: 15 amino acids. V was shortened by 2 bases and J by 5 bases, with 10 bases between the two germline ends. Supplemented by reference TRBV2 and TRBJ1-6, the full variable domain reads EPEVTQTPSHQVTQMGQEVILRCVPISNHLYFYWYRQILGQKVEFLVSFYNNEISEKSEIFDDQFSVERPDGSNFTLKIRSTKLEDSAMYFCASSERGRHNSPLHFGNGTRLTVT.

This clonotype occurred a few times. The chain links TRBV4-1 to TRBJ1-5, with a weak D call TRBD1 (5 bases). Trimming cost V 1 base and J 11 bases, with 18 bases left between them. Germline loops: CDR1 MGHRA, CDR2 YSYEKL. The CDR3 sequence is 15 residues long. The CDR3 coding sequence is TGCGCCAGCAGCCAAGGATTCACAGGATCCCAGGCCCAGCATTTT. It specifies CASSQGFTGSQAQHF.

The CDR3 protein is CASSERGGRYNEQFF. For the CDR3, the DNA is TGTGCCAGCAGTGAAAGGGGGGGACGCTACAATGAGCAGTTCTTC. J is TRBJ2-1 and V is TRBV25-1; a weak D match, TRBD2 (7 bases). Germline loops: CDR1 MGHDK, CDR2 SYGVNS. V was cut by 2 bases and J by 3 bases, with 11 bases left in between. The CDR3 runs 15 residues.

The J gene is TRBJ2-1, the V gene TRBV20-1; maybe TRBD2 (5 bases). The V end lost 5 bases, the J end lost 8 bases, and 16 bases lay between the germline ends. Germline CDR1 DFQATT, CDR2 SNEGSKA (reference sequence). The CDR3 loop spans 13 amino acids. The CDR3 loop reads CSAQLGVGDEQFF. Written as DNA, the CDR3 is TGCAGTGCTCAGCTGGGAGTTGGAGATGAGCAGTTCTTC.

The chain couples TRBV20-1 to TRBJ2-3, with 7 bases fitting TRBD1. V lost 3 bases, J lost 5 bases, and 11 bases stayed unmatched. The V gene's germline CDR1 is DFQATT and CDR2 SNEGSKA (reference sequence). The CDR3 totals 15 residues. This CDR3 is CSASVRGPTGDTQYF. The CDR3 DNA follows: TGCAGTGCTAGTGTGAGGGGGCCAACAGGAGATACGCAGTATTTT.

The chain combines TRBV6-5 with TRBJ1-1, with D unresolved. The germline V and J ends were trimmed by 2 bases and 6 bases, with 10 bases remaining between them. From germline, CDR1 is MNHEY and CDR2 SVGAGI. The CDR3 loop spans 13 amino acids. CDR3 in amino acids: CASSYGTPSEAFF. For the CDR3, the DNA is TGTGCCAGCAGTTACGGAACCCCCTCTGAAGCTTTCTTT.

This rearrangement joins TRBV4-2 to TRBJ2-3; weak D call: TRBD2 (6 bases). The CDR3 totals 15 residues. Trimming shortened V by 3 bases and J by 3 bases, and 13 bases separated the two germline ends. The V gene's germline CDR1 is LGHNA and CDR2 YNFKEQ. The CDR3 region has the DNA TGTGCCAGCAGCCAGCTAGTTGGGAGGACAGATACGCAGTATTTT. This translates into CASSQLVGRTDTQYF.

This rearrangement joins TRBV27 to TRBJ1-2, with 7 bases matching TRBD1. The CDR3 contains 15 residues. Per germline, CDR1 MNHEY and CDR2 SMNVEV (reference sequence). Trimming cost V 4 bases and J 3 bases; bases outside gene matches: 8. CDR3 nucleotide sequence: TGTGCCAGCAGTTCCTCCGGCAGGGGGTACTATGGCTACACCTTC. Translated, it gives CASSSSGRGYYGYTF.

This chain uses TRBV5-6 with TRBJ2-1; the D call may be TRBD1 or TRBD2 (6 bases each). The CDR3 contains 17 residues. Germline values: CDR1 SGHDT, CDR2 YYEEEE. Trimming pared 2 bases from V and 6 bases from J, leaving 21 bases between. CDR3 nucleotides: TGTGCCAGCAGCTTCACGCGAACAGGGAGGATGGGCAATGAGCAGTTCTTC. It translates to CASSFTRTGRMGNEQFF.

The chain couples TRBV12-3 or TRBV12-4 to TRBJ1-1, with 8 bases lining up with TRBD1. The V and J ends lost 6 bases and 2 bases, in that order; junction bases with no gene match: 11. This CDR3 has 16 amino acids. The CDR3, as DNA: TGTGCCAGCAGCCCAGCCAGGGGGCAAGCAAACACTGAAGCTTTCTTT. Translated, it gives CASSPARGQANTEAFF.

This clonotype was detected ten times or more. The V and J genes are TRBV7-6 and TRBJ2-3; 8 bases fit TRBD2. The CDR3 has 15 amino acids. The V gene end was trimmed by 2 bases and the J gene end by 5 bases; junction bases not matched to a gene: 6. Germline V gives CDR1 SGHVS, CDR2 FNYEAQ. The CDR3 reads CASSLRAGALDTQYF. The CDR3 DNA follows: TGTGCCAGCAGCTTAAGAGCGGGAGCTTTAGATACGCAGTATTTT.

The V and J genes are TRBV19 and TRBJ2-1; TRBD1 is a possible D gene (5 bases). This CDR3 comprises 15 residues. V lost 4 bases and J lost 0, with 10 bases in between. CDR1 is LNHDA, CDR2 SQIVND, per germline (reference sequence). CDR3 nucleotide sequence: TGTGCCAGTAGTAGGGCAGACAGCTCCTACAATGAGCAGTTCTTC. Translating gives CASSRADSSYNEQFF.

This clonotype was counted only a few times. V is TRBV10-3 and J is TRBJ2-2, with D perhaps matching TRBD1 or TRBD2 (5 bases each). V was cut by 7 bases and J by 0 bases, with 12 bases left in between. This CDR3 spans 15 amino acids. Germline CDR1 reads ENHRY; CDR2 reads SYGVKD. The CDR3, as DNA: TGTGCCATCACTTCAGGGACGGCGAACACCGGGGAGCTGTTTTTT. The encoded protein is CAITSGTANTGELFF.

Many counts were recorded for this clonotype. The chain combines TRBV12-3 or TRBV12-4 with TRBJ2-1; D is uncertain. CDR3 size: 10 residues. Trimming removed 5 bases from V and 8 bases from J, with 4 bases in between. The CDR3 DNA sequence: TGTGCCAGCAGTCCGGATGAGCAGTTCTTC. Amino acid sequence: CASSPDEQFF.